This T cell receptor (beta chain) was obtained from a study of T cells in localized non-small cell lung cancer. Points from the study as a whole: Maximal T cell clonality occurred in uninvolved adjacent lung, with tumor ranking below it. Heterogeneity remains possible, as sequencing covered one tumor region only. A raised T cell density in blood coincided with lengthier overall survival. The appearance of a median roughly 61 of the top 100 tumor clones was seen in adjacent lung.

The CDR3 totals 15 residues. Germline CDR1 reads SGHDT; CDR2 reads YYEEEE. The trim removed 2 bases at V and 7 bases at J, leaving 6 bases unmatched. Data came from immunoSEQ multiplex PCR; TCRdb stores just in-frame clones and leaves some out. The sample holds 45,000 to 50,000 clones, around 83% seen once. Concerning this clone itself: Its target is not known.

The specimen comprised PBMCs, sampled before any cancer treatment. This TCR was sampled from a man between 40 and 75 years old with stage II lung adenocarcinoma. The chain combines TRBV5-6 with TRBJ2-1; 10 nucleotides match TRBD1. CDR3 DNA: TGTGCCAGCAGCTTCCGAGACAGGGGGCCGAATGAGCAGTTCTTC. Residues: CASSFRDRGPNEQFF.